The 7 T cell receptor beta chains reported below all come from one sample, sequenced in a study of T cell changes during pregnancy in multiple sclerosis. Sequencing was performed with immunoSEQ multiplex PCR; in TCRdb, only in-frame clones are kept and a portion is missing. The sample consists of 30,000 to 45,000 clones, around nine tenths of them appearing once. The sequenced sample was CD4+ T cells from peripheral blood mononuclear cells, obtained after pregnancy. All receptors come from a female donor in good health, enrolled as a control in a pregnancy study.

This chain connects TRBV5-4 to TRBJ1-1; D is possibly TRBD1 (6 bases). The V end was cut by 4 bases, the J end by 1 base, with 11 bases between. Germline loops: CDR1 SGHNT, CDR2 YYREEE (reference sequence). The CDR3 has 14 residues. CDR3 sequence (DNA): TGTGCCAGCAGCCTACCGGGACAGAACACTGAAGCTTTCTTT. Amino acid sequence: CASSLPGQNTEAFF.

The chain employs TRBV27 and TRBJ1-1, with unresolved D. CDR3 size: 13 residues. V was cut by 0 bases and J by 3 bases, with 5 bases left in between. Germline CDR1 reads MNHEY; CDR2 reads SMNVEV (reference sequence). CDR3 region: CASSLSLDTEAFF. The CDR3, as DNA: TGTGCCAGCAGTTTATCTTTAGACACTGAAGCTTTCTTT.

The rearrangement joins TRBV12-5 to TRBJ2-1, with 7 bases aligning to TRBD2. Germline V gene sequence: CDR1 LGHNT, CDR2 FRNRAP. The V gene end was trimmed by 0 bases and the J gene end by 0 bases; junction bases not matched to a gene: 11. The CDR3 consists of 19 residues. CDR3 sequence: CASGLVTGGGVSSYNEQFF. CDR3 nucleotide sequence: TGTGCTAGTGGTTTGGTAACCGGTGGGGGGGTGAGCTCCTACAATGAGCAGTTCTTC.

The chain carries TRBV7-8 and TRBJ1-4; D gene unclear. V lost 5 bases, J lost 4 bases, and 17 bases lay in between. There are 16 residues in the CDR3. Germline V gene data show CDR1 as SGHVS and CDR2 as FQNEAQ. CDR3 region: CASSLGPGGLNEKLFF. The CDR3 nucleotides read TGTGCCAGCAGCCTAGGGCCCGGCGGCCTTAATGAAAAACTGTTTTTT.

The V gene is TRBV28, the J gene TRBJ1-3; 12 positions match TRBD1. The junction had 1 base not matched to a gene; V was cut back by 3 bases and J by 1 base. There are 16 residues in the CDR3. Germline CDR1 reads MDHEN; CDR2 reads SYDVKM. CDR3 sequence: CASSLGQGASGNTIYF. The CDR3 DNA follows: TGTGCCAGCAGTTTGGGACAGGGGGCTTCTGGAAACACCATATATTTT.

V gene TRBV18 combines with J gene TRBJ1-6; D possibly corresponds to TRBD1 (6 bases). Germline V lookup: CDR1 KGHSH, CDR2 LQKENI. This CDR3 contains 18 residues. The V and J ends lost 2 bases and 6 bases respectively, with 20 bases between them. In DNA, the CDR3 is TGTGCCAGCTCACCAAACCTCTCCCTTTGGGGGCTTAATTCACCCCTCCACTTT. This sequence encodes CASSPNLSLWGLNSPLHF.

V gene TRBV27 combines with J gene TRBJ1-2; a possible D gene is TRBD1 (5 bases). The CDR3 runs 12 residues. V lost 6 bases and J 8 bases, leaving 13 bases between the germline ends. Germline lookup yields CDR1 MNHEY and CDR2 SMNVEV (reference sequence). The chain's CDR3 is CASRGEGLGYTF. For the CDR3, the DNA is TGTGCCAGCAGGGGGGAGGGGCTCGGCTACACCTTC.